This T cell receptor (beta chain) was obtained from a study of blood T cell repertoires in COVID-19. About the research overall: The United States, Italy and Spain supplied acute and convalescent COVID-19 samples.

How the authors handled the data: Amplification of reference gene primers was used by the study to estimate nucleated cell counts. The protocol was immunoSEQ multiplex PCR, while the TCRdb copy is restricted to in-frame clones and leaves out a portion. D and trimming were read from the DNA, whereas the V and J calls and clone size are those reported in that table. The sample lists about 190,000 clones, more than 75% occurring once. Looked up from germline, CDR1 is KGHSH and CDR2 is LQKENI. V lost 6 bases to trimming and J lost 0 bases, with 8 bases between them. The CDR3 is made up of 13 amino acids.

The chain employs TRBV18 and TRBJ1-1; no definite D call. Sequenced input: peripheral blood. The TCR sequence derives from a human donor in a cohort sampled during active COVID-19. CDR3 sequence reads: CASSSDLNTEAFF. The DNA of the CDR3 is TGTGCCAGCTCGTCAGATTTGAACACTGAAGCTTTCTTT.